This T cell receptor beta chain was profiled in a study of T-cell memory formation after mild COVID-19. A word on this clonotype: Its antigen is undetermined.

TCRdb analysed the 5' RACE reads with MiXCR anew, one entry per CDR3 protein. Among approximately 410,000 distinct CDR3 sequences listed, roughly a quarter were seen once. Study-level results: Researchers found some responding clones in pre-infection memory, a sign that cross-reactive memory joined.

This CDR3 contains 12 residues. V was trimmed by 6 bases and J by 3 bases, leaving 10 bases between them. Looked up from germline, CDR1 is DFQATT and CDR2 is SNEGSKA (reference sequence). The source of this sequence is an adult woman who had mild COVID-19 (a few samples of this study predate the infection). Cell type and time point are not known. The J gene is TRBJ2-3, the V gene TRBV20-1; D remains ambiguous. The specimen was PBMCs or a T cell subset sorted from them (not recorded which). The CDR3: CSANDLTDTQYF. CDR3 DNA: TGCAGTGCAAACGACCTAACAGATACGCAGTATTTT.